The 11 T cell receptor beta chains given below trace back to one sample, sequenced in a study of shared clonotypes between healthy human individuals. Only in-frame clones appear in the TCRdb table, and some are missing; sequencing was by immunoSEQ multiplex PCR. Of 2 million to 2.5 million clones in the sample, 85% to 95% were seen once. The sample consisted of naive CD4+ T cells from PBMCs. The sample's subset: CD45RA+ positively selected. These receptors were taken from a man aged 18 to 30 in good health. Some clones in this sample may be carry-over from other donors' samples.

V usage is TRBV9 and J usage is TRBJ2-1, with TRBD2 identical over 8 bases. CDR3 length: 17 amino acids. The trim removed 4 bases at V and 7 bases at J, leaving 16 bases unmatched. Germline V gene data show CDR1 as SGDLS and CDR2 as YYNGEE. In DNA form, the CDR3 reads TGTGCCAGCAGCCCGAGGGGGGTAGCGGGACCCGTGAATGAGCAGTTCTTC. Protein product: CASSPRGVAGPVNEQFF.

In the case of this clone: At one of its ends the junction is not consistent with the germline gene, which may arise from a read error. The same CDR3 is also encoded by other DNA sequences in this sample. The chain joins TRBV29-1 to TRBJ2-7, with 7 bases matching TRBD1. Germline CDR1 reads SQVTM; CDR2 reads ANQGSEA. The CDR3 covers 15 residues. The CDR3 DNA reads as TGCAGCGTTGAAGTTAGGCCAGGGGGTACGAACGAGCAGTACTTT. Residues: CSVEVRPGGTNEQYF.

This CDR3 is CASNQRGAGTKTQYF. CDR3 bases: TGTGCCAGCAACCAGAGAGGGGCTGGCACCAAAACGCAGTATTTT. The chain links TRBV11-1 to TRBJ2-3; either TRBD1 or TRBD2 may supply D (5 bases each). Trimming took 7 bases from V and 9 from J, leaving 23 bases between them. Per the germline V gene, CDR1 is SGHAT and CDR2 is FQDESV (reference sequence). This CDR3 has 15 amino acids.

This clone was recorded only once. The V gene is TRBV5-4, the J gene TRBJ1-4; 9 nucleotides match TRBD1. The V gene end was trimmed by 4 bases and the J gene end by 13 bases; junction bases not matched to a gene: 5. The CDR3 extends over 12 amino acids. Germline V gene data show CDR1 as SGHNT and CDR2 as YYREEE (reference sequence). The CDR3 DNA sequence: TGTGCCAGCAGCCTGGACAGGGGAAGACTGTTTTTT. Translating gives CASSLDRGRLFF.

This clone was found once. The rearrangement links TRBV5-1 to TRBJ2-7, with 7 bases fitting TRBD1. The CDR3 loop spans 13 amino acids. Germline loops: CDR1 SGHRS, CDR2 YFSETQ. Trimming cost V 5 bases and J 4 bases; bases outside gene matches: 6. In DNA, the CDR3 is TGCGCCAGCAGACGAGGACAGGTGTACGAGCAGTACTTC. It specifies CASRRGQVYEQYF.

The sample holds a few counts of this clone. This specimen includes other DNA sequences encoding the same CDR3. This chain joins TRBV5-1 and TRBJ1-1, with D uncertain. The CDR3 extends over 13 amino acids. Trimming took 2 bases from V and 1 from J, leaving 6 bases between them. CDR1 and CDR2 from the germline V gene are SGHRS and YFSETQ. For the CDR3, the DNA is TGCGCCAGCAGCTTCGAAGGGAACACTGAAGCTTTCTTT. It translates to CASSFEGNTEAFF.

The rearrangement joins TRBV7-2 to TRBJ2-2; D ambiguous. V lost 1 base, J lost 6 bases, and 12 bases lay in between. This CDR3 spans 15 amino acids. CDR1 SGHTA and CDR2 FQGNSA come from the germline V gene. CDR3 in amino acids: CASSLGQFYPGELFF. In DNA, the CDR3 is TGTGCCAGCAGCTTAGGCCAATTCTATCCCGGGGAGCTGTTTTTT.

V gene TRBV19 combines with J gene TRBJ2-2; TRBD2 aligns across 14 bases. Looked up from germline, CDR1 is LNHDA and CDR2 is SQIVND (reference sequence). The junction had 9 bases not matched to a gene; V was cut back by 4 bases and J by 5 bases. The CDR3 length is 18 residues. CDR3 bases: TGTGCCAGTAGTAATACGGGACTAGCGGGAGTTGGGACCGGGGAGCTGTTTTTT. Translated: CASSNTGLAGVGTGELFF.

This clone is a singleton in its sample. The rearrangement joins TRBV6-5 to TRBJ2-1, with TRBD2 matching over 7 bases. The CDR3 has 13 residues. V was pared by 4 bases and J by 9 bases, with 6 bases of the junction left unmatched. Germline V gene data show CDR1 as MNHEY and CDR2 as SVGAGI. The CDR3 spells CASSFRRELEQFF. The CDR3 bases are TGTGCCAGCAGTTTTAGGCGGGAGCTTGAGCAGTTCTTC.

This sequence joins TRBV10-1 and TRBJ2-7, with 10 bases that match TRBD2. J gave up 2 bases and V 6 bases, and 4 bases lay outside the gene matches. The length of the CDR3 is 14 residues. In germline, CDR1 is WNHNN, CDR2 SYGVQD (reference sequence). The CDR3 nucleotides are TGCGCCAGCAGCCTACTAGCGGGACCCTACGAGCAGTACTTC. Its protein is CASSLLAGPYEQYF.

The gene calls are TRBV30 and TRBJ2-1, with a possible D match to TRBD2 (6 bases). The CDR3 extends over 14 amino acids. Looked up from germline, CDR1 is GTSNPN and CDR2 is SVGIG (reference sequence). The ends were cut back, 1 base at V and 3 bases at J, with 10 bases in the middle. The chain's CDR3 is CAWSEGRLYNEQFF. The CDR3 nucleotides are TGTGCCTGGAGTGAAGGGAGGCTCTACAATGAGCAGTTCTTC.